The source of this T cell receptor beta chain is a study of ipilimumab plus nivolumab after autologous stem cell transplantation. Assay: immunoSEQ multiplex PCR; the TCRdb copy retains only in-frame clones and omits some. The sample consists of approximately 20,000 clones, around 74% of them appearing once. Looked up from germline, CDR1 is MGHDK and CDR2 is SYGVNS. This CDR3 spans 14 amino acids. Trimming removed 6 bases at V and 3 bases at J, with 14 bases between. By share, this clone counts as medium-sized. The chain carries TRBV25-1 and TRBJ1-1, with D hard to call. This sequence was found in a male donor with diffuse large B-cell lymphoma. The sample in question was PBMCs, obtained in a trial of ipilimumab plus nivolumab as post-transplant consolidation. CDR3 residues: CASSLFGLHTEAFF. In DNA form, the CDR3 reads TGTGCCAGCAGCCTCTTCGGCTTGCACACTGAAGCTTTCTTT.